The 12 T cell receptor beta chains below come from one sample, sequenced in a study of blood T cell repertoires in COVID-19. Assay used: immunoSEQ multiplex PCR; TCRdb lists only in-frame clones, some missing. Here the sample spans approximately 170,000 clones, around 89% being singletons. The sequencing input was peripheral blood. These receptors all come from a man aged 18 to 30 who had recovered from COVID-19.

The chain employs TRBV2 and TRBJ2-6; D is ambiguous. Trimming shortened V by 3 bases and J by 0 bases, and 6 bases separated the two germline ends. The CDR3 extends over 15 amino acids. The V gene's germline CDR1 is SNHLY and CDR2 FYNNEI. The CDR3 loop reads CASSDSYSGANVLTF. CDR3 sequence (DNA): TGTGCCAGCAGTGATAGTTACTCTGGGGCCAACGTCCTGACTTTC.

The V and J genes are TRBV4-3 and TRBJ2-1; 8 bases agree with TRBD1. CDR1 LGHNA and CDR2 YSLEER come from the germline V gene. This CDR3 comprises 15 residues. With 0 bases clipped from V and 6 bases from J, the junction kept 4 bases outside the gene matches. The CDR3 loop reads CASSQDGDRGNEQFF. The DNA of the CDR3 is TGCGCCAGCAGCCAAGATGGCGACAGGGGCAATGAGCAGTTCTTC.

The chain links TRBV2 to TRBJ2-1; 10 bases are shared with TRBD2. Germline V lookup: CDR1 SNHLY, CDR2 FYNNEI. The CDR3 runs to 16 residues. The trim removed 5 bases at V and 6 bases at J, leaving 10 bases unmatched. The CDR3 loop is CASSRILAGAGNEQFF. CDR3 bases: TGTGCCAGCAGTCGGATCCTAGCGGGAGCCGGCAATGAGCAGTTCTTC. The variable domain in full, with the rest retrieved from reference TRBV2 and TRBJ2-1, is EPEVTQTPSHQVTQMGQEVILRCVPISNHLYFYWYRQILGQKVEFLVSFYNNEISEKSEIFDDQFSVERPDGSNFTLKIRSTKLEDSAMYFCASSRILAGAGNEQFFGPGTRLTVL.

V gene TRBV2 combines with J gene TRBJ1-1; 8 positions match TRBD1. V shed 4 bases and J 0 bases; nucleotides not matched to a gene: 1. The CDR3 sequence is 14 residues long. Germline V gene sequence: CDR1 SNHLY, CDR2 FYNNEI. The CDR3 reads CASSGTGMNTEAFF. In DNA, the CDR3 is TGTGCCAGCAGTGGGACAGGGATGAACACTGAAGCTTTCTTT.

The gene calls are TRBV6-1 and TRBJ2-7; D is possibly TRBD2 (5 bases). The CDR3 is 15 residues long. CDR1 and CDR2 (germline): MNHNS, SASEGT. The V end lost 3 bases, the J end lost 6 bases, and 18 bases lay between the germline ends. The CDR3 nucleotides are TGTGCCAGCAGTGAGGAGGTTACTGTAAGGAGCGAGCAGTACTTC. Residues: CASSEEVTVRSEQYF.

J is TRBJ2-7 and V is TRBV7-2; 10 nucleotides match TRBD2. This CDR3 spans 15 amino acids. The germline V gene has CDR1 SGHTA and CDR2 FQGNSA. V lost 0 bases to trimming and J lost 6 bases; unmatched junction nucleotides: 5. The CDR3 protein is CASSLAKLAGSEQYF. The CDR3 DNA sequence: TGTGCCAGCAGCTTAGCGAAACTAGCGGGATCCGAGCAGTACTTC.

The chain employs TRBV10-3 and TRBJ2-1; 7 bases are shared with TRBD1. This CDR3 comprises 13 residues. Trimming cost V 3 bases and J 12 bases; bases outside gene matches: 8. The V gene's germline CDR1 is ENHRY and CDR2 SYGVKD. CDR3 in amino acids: CAISEITGAGQFF. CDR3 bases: TGTGCCATCAGTGAAATTACAGGGGCGGGGCAGTTCTTC.

CDR3 DNA: TGTGCCAGCAGCTTGGGGGGCGAGTCTTTCTTT. It yields the protein CASSLGGESFF. V is TRBV5-6 and J is TRBJ1-1; TRBD1 is a possible D gene (5 bases). The CDR3 is 11 residues long. Germline values: CDR1 SGHDT, CDR2 YYEEEE. The V and J ends lost 0 bases and 12 bases respectively, with 9 bases between them.

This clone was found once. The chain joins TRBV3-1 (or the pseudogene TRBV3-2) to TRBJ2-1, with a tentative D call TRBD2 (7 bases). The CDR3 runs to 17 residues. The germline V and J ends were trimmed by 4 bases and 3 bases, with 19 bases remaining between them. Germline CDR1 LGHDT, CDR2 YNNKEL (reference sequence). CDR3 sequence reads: CASSPWGGGRSYNEQFF. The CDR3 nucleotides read TGTGCCAGCAGCCCGTGGGGGGGCGGGAGAAGCTACAATGAGCAGTTCTTC.

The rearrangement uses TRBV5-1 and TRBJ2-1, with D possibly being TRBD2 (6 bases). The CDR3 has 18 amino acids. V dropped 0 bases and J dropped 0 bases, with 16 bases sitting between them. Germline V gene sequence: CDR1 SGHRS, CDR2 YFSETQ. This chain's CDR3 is CASSLARSGSSSYNEQFF. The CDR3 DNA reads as TGCGCCAGCAGCTTGGCCCGTAGCGGATCGAGCTCCTACAATGAGCAGTTCTTC. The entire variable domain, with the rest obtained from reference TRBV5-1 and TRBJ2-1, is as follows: KAGVTQTPRYLIKTRGQQVTLSCSPISGHRSVSWYQQTPGQGLQFLFEYFSETQRNKGNFPGRFSGRQFSNSRSEMNVSTLELGDSALYLCASSLARSGSSSYNEQFFGPGTRLTVL.

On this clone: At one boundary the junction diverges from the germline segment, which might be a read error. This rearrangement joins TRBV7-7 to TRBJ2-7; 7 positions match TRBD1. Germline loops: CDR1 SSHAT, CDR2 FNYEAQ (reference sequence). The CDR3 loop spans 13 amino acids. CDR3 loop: CASSFDRVGEQYF. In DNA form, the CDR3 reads TGTGCTAGCAGCTTCGACAGGGTCGGCGAGCAGTACTTC.

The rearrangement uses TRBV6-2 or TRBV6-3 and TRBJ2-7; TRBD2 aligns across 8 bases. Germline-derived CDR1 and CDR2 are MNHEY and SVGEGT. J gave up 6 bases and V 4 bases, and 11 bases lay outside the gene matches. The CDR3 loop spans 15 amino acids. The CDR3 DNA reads TGTGCCAGCAGTTTTTCATCATCTGGACTAGCCGAGCAGTACTTC. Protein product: CASSFSSSGLAEQYF.